These 29 T cell receptor beta chains originate from one sample sequenced in a study of blood T cell repertoires in COVID-19. Profiling relied on immunoSEQ multiplex PCR, and the TCRdb table lists in-frame clones only, not all of them. Of approximately 470,000 clones listed, approximately 85% are singletons. The sample taken for sequencing was peripheral blood. Every receptor here comes from a human donor in a cohort sampled during active COVID-19.

The V and J genes are TRBV5-1 and TRBJ1-2, with no clear D. Between the trimmed V and J ends, which lost 0 bases and 6 bases, there was a span of 9 bases. Germline values: CDR1 SGHRS, CDR2 YFSETQ. This CDR3 has 13 residues. The CDR3 here is CASSLAVEDGYTF. CDR3 in DNA: TGCGCCAGCAGCTTGGCGGTGGAGGATGGCTACACCTTC.

This chain links TRBV18 with TRBJ1-5; possibly TRBD1 for D (5 bases). The CDR3 is 15 residues long. V lost 3 bases to trimming and J lost 3 bases, with 12 bases between them. Germline V gives CDR1 KGHSH, CDR2 LQKENI. The CDR3 bases are TGTGCCAGCTCACCCGGAACAGGAGTCAATCAGCCCCAGCATTTT. It encodes CASSPGTGVNQPQHF.

This clone was seen only a few times. The CDR3 sequence is CASSLIGQGHGYTF. DNA of the CDR3: TGTGCCAGCAGTCTTATTGGACAGGGCCATGGCTACACCTTC. This chain joins TRBV28 and TRBJ1-2; 8 bases align to TRBD1. The CDR3 contains 14 residues. Germline assignment: CDR1 MDHEN and CDR2 SYDVKM. With 5 bases clipped from V and 6 bases from J, the junction kept 8 bases outside the gene matches.

The chain couples TRBV29-1 to TRBJ1-1; D uncertain. Germline values: CDR1 SQVTM, CDR2 ANQGSEA. CDR3 length: 13 residues. V was trimmed by 5 bases and J by 4 bases, leaving 14 bases between them. The DNA of the CDR3 is TGCAGCGTTTCGATCGGACTGGCCACTGAAGCTTTCTTT. It encodes CSVSIGLATEAFF.

The chain carries TRBV27 and TRBJ2-5; 8 positions match TRBD1. Trimming at V came to 4 bases and at J to 5 bases, leaving 6 bases not matched to a gene. The CDR3 is made up of 14 amino acids. Germline V gives CDR1 MNHEY, CDR2 SMNVEV (reference sequence). CDR3 loop: CASSWQGAVETQYF. CDR3 nucleotides: TGTGCCAGCAGTTGGCAGGGGGCTGTCGAGACCCAGTACTTC.

This chain uses TRBV25-1 with TRBJ2-5; 8 bases match TRBD1. The CDR3 is made up of 12 amino acids. V was pared by 6 bases and J by 9 bases, with 6 bases of the junction left unmatched. The germline gives CDR1 MGHDK, CDR2 SYGVNS. The DNA for the CDR3 is TGTGCCAGCAGCGGAGGACAGGGATCCCAGTACTTC. It codes for CASSGGQGSQYF.

This clone has just one count. The V and J genes are TRBV6-2 or TRBV6-3 and TRBJ1-5; D is possibly TRBD1 (5 bases). Per the germline V gene, CDR1 is MNHEY and CDR2 is SVGEGT. This CDR3 has 16 residues. V was trimmed by 5 bases and J by 3 bases, leaving 17 bases between them. The CDR3 protein is CASSRMPGQTNQPQHF. The CDR3 DNA sequence: TGTGCCAGCAGTCGGATGCCTGGACAAACCAATCAGCCCCAGCATTTT.

The genes are TRBV11-2 and TRBJ2-3; no clear D gene. Germline CDR1 and CDR2: SGHAT and FQNNGV. The ends were cut back, 5 bases at V and 1 base at J, with 4 bases in the middle. The CDR3 totals 12 residues. The CDR3 loop reads CASSHRTDTQYF. The CDR3 region has the DNA TGTGCCAGCAGCCATCGCACAGATACGCAGTATTTT.

In regard to this clone: A read error may explain this, as a much larger clone is one base away. The chain recombines TRBV7-9 with TRBJ2-7; 11 nucleotides align to TRBD2. The CDR3 runs to 13 residues. Looked up from germline, CDR1 is SEHNR and CDR2 is FQNEAQ (reference sequence). Trimming took 6 bases from V and 2 from J; bases not matched to a gene: 0. In nucleotides, the CDR3 is TGTGCCAGCAGGACTAGCGGGGCCTACGAGCAGTACTTC. Amino acids: CASRTSGAYEQYF.

The rearrangement links TRBV28 to TRBJ1-5, with 9 bases that match TRBD1. The ends lost 7 bases at V and 0 bases at J; junction bases unmatched: 19. The CDR3 sequence is 20 residues long. The germline gives CDR1 MDHEN, CDR2 SYDVKM. The CDR3 DNA follows: TGTGCCAGCATCGAACCTCTCGGGACAGGGAAATCGGATAGCAATCAGCCCCAGCATTTT. Amino acid sequence: CASIEPLGTGKSDSNQPQHF.

This clone has more than one count but fewer than ten. The chain employs TRBV19 and TRBJ1-1; 8 bases agree with TRBD1. Germline V gives CDR1 LNHDA, CDR2 SQIVND (reference sequence). Trimming at V came to 6 bases and at J to 0 bases, leaving 6 bases not matched to a gene. The CDR3 length is 15 residues. The CDR3 loop is CASRPSTGVNTEAFF. The CDR3 DNA sequence: TGTGCCAGTAGACCCTCGACAGGGGTGAACACTGAAGCTTTCTTT.

The table lists this clone with a count of one. The chain is built from TRBV19 and TRBJ2-3; 12 nucleotides line up with TRBD2. Trimming removed 10 bases from V and 0 bases from J; junction bases left unmatched: 2. Per germline, CDR1 LNHDA and CDR2 SQIVND (reference sequence). CDR3 length equals 14 residues. CDR3 amino acids: CATSGRVSTDTQYF. In DNA form, the CDR3 reads TGTGCCACTAGCGGGAGGGTTAGCACAGATACGCAGTATTTT.

V usage is TRBV7-3 and J usage is TRBJ2-2, with 10 bases aligning to TRBD2. The length of the CDR3 is 15 residues. Trimming cost V 5 bases and J 5 bases; bases outside gene matches: 5. The germline CDR1 and CDR2 sequences are SGHTA and FQGTGA. The CDR3 DNA is TGTGCCAGCAGCAGCCAGCGGGAGGGGACCGGGGAGCTGTTTTTT. The encoded protein is CASSSQREGTGELFF.

The chain couples TRBV19 to TRBJ1-1; perhaps TRBD1 as D (5 bases). V was trimmed by 2 bases and J by 1 base, leaving 11 bases between them. This CDR3 is built from 15 residues. The germline CDR1 and CDR2 sequences are LNHDA and SQIVND (reference sequence). Here the CDR3 DNA reads TGTGCCAGTAGTATACAGGGTTTGGAGAACACTGAAGCTTTCTTT. Translation gives CASSIQGLENTEAFF.

The chain joins TRBV27 to TRBJ1-1; TRBD1 aligns across 7 bases. The CDR3 loop spans 14 amino acids. Germline V gene data show CDR1 as MNHEY and CDR2 as SMNVEV (reference sequence). The V gene end was trimmed by 2 bases and the J gene end by 4 bases; junction bases not matched to a gene: 4. CDR3 protein: CASSLDRAGTEAFF. The DNA of the CDR3 is TGTGCCAGCAGTTTAGACAGGGCGGGCACTGAAGCTTTCTTT.

V gene TRBV25-1 combines with J gene TRBJ2-3, with 8 bases fitting TRBD1. There are 14 residues in the CDR3. V trimming: 8 bases; J trimming: 1 base; junction bases outside the gene matches: 5. From germline, CDR1 is MGHDK and CDR2 SYGVNS. DNA of the CDR3: TGTGCCAGCGGACAGGGAATCGGCACAGATACGCAGTATTTT. The encoded protein is CASGQGIGTDTQYF.

This clone is a singleton in its sample. V and J are TRBV18 and TRBJ1-2; D is undetermined. Germline values: CDR1 KGHSH, CDR2 LQKENI. The CDR3 spans 11 residues. V shed 0 bases and J shed 8 bases, with 4 bases lying between them. The CDR3 region has the DNA TGTGCCAGCTCACCACCGCAGGGCTACACCTTC. It is translated as CASSPPQGYTF.

V and J are TRBV6-2 or TRBV6-3 and TRBJ1-1; perhaps TRBD1 as D (5 bases). The germline V and J ends were trimmed by 3 bases and 1 base, with 15 bases remaining between them. The CDR3 sequence is 16 residues long. Looked up from germline, CDR1 is MNHEY and CDR2 is SVGEGT. The CDR3 region is CASSYGRGKKNTEAFF. The CDR3 DNA reads as TGTGCCAGCAGTTATGGTAGGGGAAAGAAGAACACTGAAGCTTTCTTT.

The chain uses TRBV5-4 and TRBJ1-1; 12 bases are a match to TRBD1. The CDR3 has 16 residues. V shed 4 bases and J 7 bases; nucleotides not matched to a gene: 11. The germline V gene encodes CDR1 SGHNT and CDR2 YYREEE (reference sequence). The CDR3 sequence: CASSPRDRGLRLEAFF. As DNA, the CDR3 is TGTGCCAGCAGCCCGCGGGACAGGGGGCTGAGGCTTGAAGCTTTCTTT.

This chain connects TRBV27 to TRBJ2-7, with D hard to call. The CDR3 contains 15 residues. CDR1 and CDR2 from the germline V gene are MNHEY and SMNVEV (reference sequence). The V end was cut by 8 bases, the J end by 5 bases, with 22 bases between. The CDR3 reads CASARGPKPSNEQYF. For the CDR3, the DNA is TGTGCCAGCGCTCGAGGCCCAAAGCCTAGTAACGAGCAGTACTTC.

The gene calls are TRBV3-1 (or the pseudogene TRBV3-2) and TRBJ2-4; D unresolved. V lost 1 base, J lost 2 bases, and 9 bases lay in between. Germline V gene sequence: CDR1 LGHDT, CDR2 YNNKEL (reference sequence). The CDR3 has 15 residues. In nucleotides, the CDR3 is TGTGCCAGCAGCCAAGTCACTTCAACCAAAAACATTCAGTACTTC. Its protein product is CASSQVTSTKNIQYF.

The genes are TRBV7-3 and TRBJ2-1; 8 bases agree with TRBD2. The CDR3 runs 17 residues. Unmatched junction bases numbered 6, after V lost 2 bases and J lost 0 bases. In germline, CDR1 is SGHTA, CDR2 FQGTGA. The CDR3 DNA follows: TGTGCCAGCAGCTTATTCGGGAGGGCAAGCTCCTACAATGAGCAGTTCTTC. This encodes CASSLFGRASSYNEQFF.

The gene calls are TRBV18 and TRBJ1-2; 9 bases fit TRBD1. Looked up from germline, CDR1 is KGHSH and CDR2 is LQKENI. CDR3 size: 14 residues. V lost 3 bases to trimming and J lost 4 bases; unmatched junction nucleotides: 3. CDR3 nucleotides: TGTGCCAGCTCACCCCCGGGACAGGGCTATGGCTACACCTTC. It specifies CASSPPGQGYGYTF.

This clone was counted between two and nine times. This chain joins TRBV27 and TRBJ1-2; 11 bases align to TRBD1. Germline-derived CDR1 and CDR2 are MNHEY and SMNVEV (reference sequence). The CDR3 spans 14 residues. The junction had 5 bases not matched to a gene; V was cut back by 5 bases and J by 6 bases. The CDR3 DNA sequence: TGTGCCAGCAGTCCAACGGGACAGGGGGATGGCTACACCTTC. The encoded protein is CASSPTGQGDGYTF.

The chain couples TRBV19 to TRBJ1-5; the D gene is possibly TRBD1 (6 bases). The ends were cut back, 6 bases at V and 1 base at J, with 16 bases in the middle. The CDR3 length is 16 residues. The germline V gene has CDR1 LNHDA and CDR2 SQIVND (reference sequence). The CDR3 bases are TGTGCCAGTAGCGTATCAGGGGCTGGGAGCAATCAGCCCCAGCATTTT. It yields the protein CASSVSGAGSNQPQHF.

In this sample, this clone turned up once. The chain uses TRBV3-1 (or the pseudogene TRBV3-2) and TRBJ2-5; no clear D. CDR1 and CDR2 (germline): LGHDT, YNNKEL (reference sequence). The CDR3 covers 11 residues. Trimming pared 2 bases from V and 7 bases from J, leaving 5 bases between. CDR3 nucleotides: TGTGCCAGCAGCCAATTCGGGACCCAGTACTTC. This encodes CASSQFGTQYF.

This clone is a singleton in its sample. Other DNA sequences of this sample code for an identical CDR3. J is TRBJ1-5 and V is TRBV27; maybe TRBD1 (6 bases). Per the germline V gene, CDR1 is MNHEY and CDR2 is SMNVEV (reference sequence). The ends were cut back, 3 bases at V and 7 bases at J, with 10 bases in the middle. CDR3 length: 13 residues. The CDR3 DNA reads TGTGCCAGCAGTTTGGGGGCAAGGCAGCCCCAGCATTTT. Its protein product is CASSLGARQPQHF.

The V call is TRBV14, the J call TRBJ2-5, with D uncertain. Per germline, CDR1 SGHDN and CDR2 FVKESK. V lost 3 bases and J lost 3, with 5 bases in between. The length of the CDR3 is 12 residues. CDR3 sequence: CASSQLEETQYF. The CDR3 DNA reads TGTGCCAGCAGCCAGCTAGAAGAGACCCAGTACTTC.

The chain links TRBV28 to TRBJ1-6, with a possible D match to TRBD1 (5 bases). The ends were cut back, 7 bases at V and 10 bases at J, with 20 bases in the middle. The germline V gene has CDR1 MDHEN and CDR2 SYDVKM. The CDR3 is 15 amino acids. CDR3 sequence: CASITQGQGGSPLHF. The CDR3 DNA sequence: TGTGCCAGCATCACCCAGGGCCAGGGAGGATCACCCCTCCACTTT.